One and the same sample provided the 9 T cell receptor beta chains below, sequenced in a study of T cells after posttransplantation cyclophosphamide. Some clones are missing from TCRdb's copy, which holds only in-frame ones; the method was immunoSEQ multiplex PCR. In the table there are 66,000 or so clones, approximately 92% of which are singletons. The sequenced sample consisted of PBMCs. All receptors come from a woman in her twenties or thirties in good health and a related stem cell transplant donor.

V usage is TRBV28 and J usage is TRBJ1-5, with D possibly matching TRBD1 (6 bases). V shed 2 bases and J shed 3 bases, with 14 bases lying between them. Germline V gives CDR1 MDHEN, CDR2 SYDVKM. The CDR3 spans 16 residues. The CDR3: CASSLGGQENNQPQHF. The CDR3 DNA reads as TGTGCCAGCAGTTTAGGGGGACAAGAAAACAATCAGCCCCAGCATTTT. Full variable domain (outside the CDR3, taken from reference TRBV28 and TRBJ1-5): DVKVTQSSRYLVKRTGEKVFLECVQDMDHENMFWYRQDPGLGLRLIYFSYDVKMKEKGDIPEGYSVSREKKERFSLILESASTNQTSMYLCASSLGGQENNQPQHFGDGTRLSIL.

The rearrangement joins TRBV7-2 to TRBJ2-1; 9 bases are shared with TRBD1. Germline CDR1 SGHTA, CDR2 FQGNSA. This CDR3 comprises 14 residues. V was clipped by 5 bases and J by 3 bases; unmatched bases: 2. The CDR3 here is CASSRGQGYNEQFF. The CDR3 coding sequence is TGTGCCAGCAGCCGGGGACAGGGCTACAATGAGCAGTTCTTC. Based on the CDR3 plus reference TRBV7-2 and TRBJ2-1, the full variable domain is GAGVSQSPSNKVTEKGKDVELRCDPISGHTALYWYRQSLGQGLEFLIYFQGNSAPDKSGLPSDRFSAERTGGSVSTLTIQRTQQEDSAVYLCASSRGQGYNEQFFGPGTRLTVL.

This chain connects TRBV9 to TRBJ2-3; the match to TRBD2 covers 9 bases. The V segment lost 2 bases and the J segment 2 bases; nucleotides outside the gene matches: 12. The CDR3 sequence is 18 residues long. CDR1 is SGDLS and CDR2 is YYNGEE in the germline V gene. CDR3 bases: TGTGCCAGCAGCGTCCTCCCTTTAGCGGGGGCGTTCACAGATACGCAGTATTTT. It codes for CASSVLPLAGAFTDTQYF.

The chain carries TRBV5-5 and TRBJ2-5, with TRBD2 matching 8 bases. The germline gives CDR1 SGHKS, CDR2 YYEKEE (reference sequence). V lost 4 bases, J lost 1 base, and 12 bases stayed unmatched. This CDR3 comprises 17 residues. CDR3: CASSPRGGGGGQETQYF. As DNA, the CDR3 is TGTGCCAGCAGCCCCCGGGGGGGCGGGGGCGGCCAAGAGACCCAGTACTTC. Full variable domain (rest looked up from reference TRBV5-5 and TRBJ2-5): DAGVTQSPTHLIKTRGQQVTLRCSPISGHKSVSWYQQVLGQGPQFIFQYYEKEERGRGNFPDRFSARQFPNYSSELNVNALLLGDSALYLCASSPRGGGGGQETQYFGPGTRLLVL.

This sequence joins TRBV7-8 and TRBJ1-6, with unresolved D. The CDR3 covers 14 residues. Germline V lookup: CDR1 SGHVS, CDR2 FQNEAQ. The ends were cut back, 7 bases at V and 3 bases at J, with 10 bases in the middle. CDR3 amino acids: CASNPPGYNSPLHF. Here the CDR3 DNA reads TGTGCCAGCAACCCACCAGGCTATAATTCACCCCTCCACTTT.

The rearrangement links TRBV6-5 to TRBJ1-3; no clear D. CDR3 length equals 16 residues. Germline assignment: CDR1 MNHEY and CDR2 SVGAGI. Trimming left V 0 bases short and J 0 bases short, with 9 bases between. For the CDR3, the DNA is TGTGCCAGCAGTTACTCGTCGCGGCTCTCTGGAAACACCATATATTTT. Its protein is CASSYSSRLSGNTIYF.

In DNA, the CDR3 is TGTGCCAGCAGCTTAGCCCGGGGAGGGGAGACCCAGTACTTC. It encodes CASSLARGGETQYF. The V and J genes are TRBV11-2 and TRBJ2-5; 7 bases are shared with TRBD2. This CDR3 comprises 14 residues. Per the germline V gene, CDR1 is SGHAT and CDR2 is FQNNGV. Trimming took 1 base from V and 5 from J; bases not matched to a gene: 4.

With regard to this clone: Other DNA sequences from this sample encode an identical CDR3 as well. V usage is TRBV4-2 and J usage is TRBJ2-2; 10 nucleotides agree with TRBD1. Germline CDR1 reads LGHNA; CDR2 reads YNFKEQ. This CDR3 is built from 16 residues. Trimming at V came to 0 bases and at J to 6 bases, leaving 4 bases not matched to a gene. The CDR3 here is CASSQERTGGSGELFF. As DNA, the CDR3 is TGTGCCAGCAGCCAAGAGAGGACAGGGGGTTCCGGGGAGCTGTTTTTT.

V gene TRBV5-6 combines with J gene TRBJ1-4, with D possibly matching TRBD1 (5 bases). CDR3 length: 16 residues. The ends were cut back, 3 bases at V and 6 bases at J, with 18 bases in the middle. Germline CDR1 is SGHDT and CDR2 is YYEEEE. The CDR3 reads CASSWGPRGWDEKLFF. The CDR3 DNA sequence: TGTGCCAGCAGCTGGGGCCCCAGAGGGTGGGATGAAAAACTGTTTTTT.